This TCR beta chain stems from a study of OX40 agonist ivuxolimab in advanced cancers. On the study more broadly: Those enrolled were about 82% male, with a mean age of approximately 60 years and ages from roughly 23 to 80. General observations from the study: Some nonresponders likewise displayed low normalized T-cell clonal expansion. CD4+ and CD8+ blood T cells expanded clonally by week 6 at 0.1 to 3.0 mg/kg. Clonal expansion among partial responders at 0.1-3.0 mg/kg ranked near the lowest.

Germline assignment: CDR1 MDHEN and CDR2 SYDVKM. The CDR3 runs to 14 residues. The ends were cut back, 4 bases at V and 3 bases at J, with 12 bases in the middle. As to this clone: The antigen is undetermined.

Data came from immunoSEQ multiplex PCR; TCRdb stores just in-frame clones and leaves some out. Of some 45,000 clones listed, about 86% are singletons. The gene calls are TRBV28 and TRBJ1-2; the D is unclear. The receptor's source is an adult with an advanced solid tumor such as melanoma, head and neck, liver or kidney cancer. Here the sequenced sample was CD4+ or CD8+ T cells sorted from blood, taken in a trial of the OX40 agonist ivuxolimab. In DNA form, the CDR3 reads TGTGCCAGCAGTTACGGAATGGGGTACTATGGCTACACCTTC. The encoded protein is CASSYGMGYYGYTF.